Ten or more counts support the clone carrying this T cell receptor (beta chain). Its antigen is not identified. Tagging with unique molecular identifiers was applied to individual cDNA molecules. TCRdb processed the 5' RACE reads anew with MiXCR; each CDR3 protein has one entry. The sample comprises around 80,000 distinct CDR3 sequences, around 14% of which are singletons, and approximately 6% rests with the top ten. V gave up 0 bases and J gave up 5 bases, with 15 bases separating them. The CDR3 totals 16 residues. Germline V gene lookup returns CDR1 SGHRS and CDR2 YFSETQ. This entry comes from a study of early T cells in non-severe SARS-CoV-2 infection. Study information: Sequencing input comprised bulk RNA from unsorted whole blood; chain pairing was not available. Study results and caveats: Comparison of clonotypes with VDJdb favored anti-spike CD8 responses while missing private and CD4 specificities.

The V and J genes are TRBV5-1 and TRBJ1-5, with D hard to call. The sample consisted of whole blood. The origin of this receptor is an adult who was a healthcare worker with PCR-confirmed SARS-CoV-2 infection or an uninfected control (not recorded which). In nucleotides, the CDR3 is TGCGCCAGCAGCTTGGATGGCAGCTATTTCGATCAGCCCCAGCATTTT. Its translation is CASSLDGSYFDQPQHF. The full variable domain, completed using reference TRBV5-1 and TRBJ1-5, is KAGVTQTPRYLIKTRGQQVTLSCSPISGHRSVSWYQQTPGQGLQFLFEYFSETQRNKGNFPGRFSGRQFSNSRSEMNVSTLELGDSALYLCASSLDGSYFDQPQHFGDGTRLSIL.